These T cell receptor beta chains were read from a single sample in a study of shared clonotypes between healthy human individuals. The assay was immunoSEQ multiplex PCR, and TCRdb's table has in-frame clones only and misses some. The sample contains 2,500,000 or so clones, under 95% of which appear only once. The sample taken for sequencing was naive CD4+ T cells from PBMCs. Receptors were obtained from a man aged 18 to 30 in good health. Some clones in this sample may be carry-over from other donors' samples. Both conserved end residues are part of each CDR3. D genes are given only for firm matches. The listing skips clone size in some rows; elsewhere it reads once, few, many or a size class.

v_call,d_call,clone_size,j_call,cdr3_nt,cdr3_aa
TRBV6-4,NA,NA,TRBJ1-4,TGTGCCAGCAGTGACCCCCCATGGACAGACCTTAATGAAAAACTGTTTTTT,CASSDPPWTDLNEKLFF
TRBV18,NA,once,TRBJ2-7,TGTGCCAGCTCACCTTCAGCGGGTGGTTCCTACGAGCAGTACTTC,CASSPSAGGSYEQYF
TRBV10-3,TRBD2,NA,TRBJ2-7,TGTGCCATCGCTAGCGGGGCCTACGAGCAGTACTTC,CAIASGAYEQYF
TRBV5-1,TRBD2,NA,TRBJ2-3,TGCGCCAGCAGCTTGGCGCGGGGGGACACAGATACGCAGTATTTT,CASSLARGDTDTQYF
TRBV6-5,NA,NA,TRBJ2-1,TGTGCCAGCAGTTACGGGCTCGGGCTAGCGATCAATGAGCAGTTCTTC,CASSYGLGLAINEQFF
TRBV5-1,NA,NA,TRBJ2-6,TGCGCCAGCAGCTCCGGACAGACCCTCTCTGGGGCCAACGTCCTGACTTTC,CASSSGQTLSGANVLTF
TRBV2,NA,few,TRBJ1-2,TGTGCCAGCAGTGTTGGAGGGAACTATGGCTACACCTTC,CASSVGGNYGYTF
TRBV25-1,TRBD2,NA,TRBJ2-3,TGTGCCAGCACGGGGCTGGGAGCGGGAGTGGAAGATACGCAGTATTTT,CASTGLGAGVEDTQYF
TRBV5-1,NA,NA,TRBJ2-3,TGCGCCAGCAGCTCCCGGGTGGATACGCAGTATTTT,CASSSRVDTQYF
TRBV27,NA,NA,TRBJ1-2,TGTGCCAGCAGTTCCCTGGGGGAACCCTGGGGCTACACCTTC,CASSSLGEPWGYTF
TRBV5-6,NA,NA,TRBJ2-5,TGTGCCAGCAGCTTGGATATCCCGGGAGTAGAGACCCAGTACTTC,CASSLDIPGVETQYF
TRBV7-9,NA,NA,TRBJ1-1,TGTGCCAGCAGCATCCTAGGGGGATCGAACACTGAAGCTTTCTTT,CASSILGGSNTEAFF
TRBV19,TRBD1,NA,TRBJ2-5,TGTGCCAGCCGACCGACAGGGGTAGAGACCCAGTACTTC,CASRPTGVETQYF
TRBV7-3,NA,NA,TRBJ2-2,TGTGCCAGCAGCCCAAACCCGTCCGGGGAGCTGTTTTTT,CASSPNPSGELFF